This TCR beta chain was sequenced in a study of T cells in Graves' hyperthyroidism and ophthalmopathy. This clonotype was detected many times. This CDR3 is built from 15 residues. With 3 bases removed from V and 0 bases from J, the gap between germline ends came to 11 bases. The germline V gene has CDR1 MNHNS and CDR2 SASEGT. Authors of the study amplified TCR beta CDR3 regions from RNA transcripts. The HTBI set primed first-round TCR CDR3 RT-PCR. TCRdb ran MiXCR on the multiplex PCR reads and lists one entry per CDR3 protein. The table lists a few hundred thousand distinct CDR3 sequences, less than 20% of them singletons.

The source of this sequence is a man aged 18 to 30 with Graves' ophthalmopathy. The sequenced sample consisted of blood. The genes are TRBV6-1 and TRBJ1-1; a possible D gene is TRBD1 (5 bases). The CDR3 DNA is TGTGCCAGCAGTGATTGGGGGGTCATGAACACTGAAGCTTTCTTT. Translated, it gives CASSDWGVMNTEAFF.